The 13 T cell receptor beta chains presented below share a single source sample, sequenced in a study of T cells after yellow fever vaccination. TCRdb called the 5' RACE reads again in MiXCR, with one record for every CDR3 protein. The data contain 450,000 to 600,000 distinct CDR3 sequences, about 13% of them singletons. The sample consisted of PBMCs, taken on the day of the yellow fever booster vaccination. The receptors come from a man aged 30-40 years who received the YFV17D yellow fever vaccine.

The J gene is TRBJ2-7, the V gene TRBV20-1; D is possibly TRBD1 (5 bases). With 6 bases removed from V and 3 bases from J, the gap between germline ends came to 9 bases. Per germline, CDR1 DFQATT and CDR2 SNEGSKA (reference sequence). This CDR3 region has 11 residues. The CDR3 DNA is TGCAGTGCCAAGACAGTCTACGAGCAGTACTTC. This sequence encodes CSAKTVYEQYF.

V usage is TRBV2 and J usage is TRBJ2-3, with 7 bases that match TRBD1. This CDR3 comprises 14 residues. The germline V gene encodes CDR1 SNHLY and CDR2 FYNNEI. V lost 4 bases, J lost 4 bases, and 5 bases stayed unmatched. The CDR3 DNA follows: TGTGCCAGCAGTGGAGACAGGGCATCAGATACGCAGTATTTT. This translates into CASSGDRASDTQYF.

CDR3 loop: CATSDPGSETQYF. The CDR3 DNA reads TGTGCCACCAGTGACCCAGGGTCGGAGACCCAGTACTTC. This rearrangement joins TRBV24-1 to TRBJ2-5, with D maybe TRBD1 (5 bases). From germline, CDR1 is KGHDR and CDR2 SFDVKD. The CDR3 is 13 amino acids. The V and J ends lost 4 bases and 5 bases respectively, with 10 bases between them.

This clonotype has more than one count but fewer than ten. The rearrangement uses TRBV4-3 and TRBJ2-2; D perhaps matches TRBD1 (5 bases). Trimming shortened V by 1 base and J by 3 bases, and 12 bases separated the two germline ends. The CDR3 has 16 amino acids. Germline V gene lookup returns CDR1 LGHNA and CDR2 YSLEER. The CDR3 region has the DNA TGCGCCAGCAGCCAAGGCTGGACACTGGACACCGGGGAGCTGTTTTTT. Amino acids: CASSQGWTLDTGELFF.

This clonotype has only a few counts. The rearrangement joins TRBV9 to TRBJ1-2; 7 nucleotides line up with TRBD1. The CDR3 extends over 13 amino acids. Germline values: CDR1 SGDLS, CDR2 YYNGEE. V shed 4 bases, J shed 8 bases, and the junction held 8 bases outside the gene matches. This CDR3 is CASSFRQGSGYTF. For the CDR3, the DNA is TGTGCCAGCAGCTTCCGACAGGGTAGCGGCTACACCTTC.

This clonotype came up a few times. The chain carries TRBV6-1 and TRBJ2-1; 8 bases match TRBD2. The CDR3 sequence is 13 residues long. CDR1 is MNHNS and CDR2 is SASEGT in the germline V gene. The ends lost 4 bases at V and 10 bases at J; junction bases unmatched: 6. CDR3 coding DNA: TGTGCCAGCAGTGGAGGGACTAGAGGGGAGCAGTTCTTC. The encoded protein is CASSGGTRGEQFF.

The table lists this clonotype with a few counts. The J gene is TRBJ2-5, the V gene TRBV5-1; D is unresolved. Trimming removed 4 bases from V and 10 bases from J, with 11 bases in between. Germline V gene lookup returns CDR1 SGHRS and CDR2 YFSETQ. The CDR3 has 11 residues. CDR3 region: CASSDEAVQYF. CDR3 nucleotide sequence: TGCGCCAGCAGCGACGAAGCCGTCCAGTACTTC. Complete variable domain (other parts from reference TRBV5-1 and TRBJ2-5): KAGVTQTPRYLIKTRGQQVTLSCSPISGHRSVSWYQQTPGQGLQFLFEYFSETQRNKGNFPGRFSGRQFSNSRSEMNVSTLELGDSALYLCASSDEAVQYFGPGTRLLVL.

The chain has TRBV11-2 and TRBJ1-2; D is unresolved. Germline assignment: CDR1 SGHAT and CDR2 FQNNGV. CDR3 size: 18 residues. V lost 2 bases to trimming and J lost 1 base, with 20 bases between them. In DNA, the CDR3 is TGTGCCAGCAGCTTATACGGCCGGAAAAACAGCCTTAACTATGGCTACACCTTC. Translated: CASSLYGRKNSLNYGYTF.

The rearrangement links TRBV29-1 to TRBJ1-3; D perhaps matches TRBD1 (5 bases). V shed 8 bases and J shed 8 bases, with 19 bases lying between them. The CDR3 loop spans 13 amino acids. CDR1 and CDR2 from the germline V gene are SQVTM and ANQGSEA. Here the CDR3 DNA reads TGCAGCTCCCGGGACGGGGGGGATGACACCATATATTTT. Translated, it gives CSSRDGGDDTIYF.

This clonotype appeared a few times. This chain connects TRBV10-3 to TRBJ2-7, with a tentative D call TRBD1 (6 bases). Trimming removed 4 bases at V and 6 bases at J, with 13 bases between. Germline V gene sequence: CDR1 ENHRY, CDR2 SYGVKD. CDR3 length: 13 amino acids. The DNA for the CDR3 is TGTGCCATCAGTGGGCCGACAGGTGCCGAGCAGTACTTC. Translation gives CAISGPTGAEQYF.

This chain links TRBV3-1 with TRBJ2-2; D unresolved. V lost 6 bases to trimming and J lost 0 bases, with 8 bases between them. The CDR3 has 14 amino acids. Germline V gene data show CDR1 as LGHDT and CDR2 as YNNKEL (reference sequence). CDR3 in amino acids: CASRGSANTGELFF. The DNA of the CDR3 is TGTGCCAGCAGGGGATCGGCGAACACCGGGGAGCTGTTTTTT.

This clonotype was picked up a small number of times. This chain connects TRBV12-3 or TRBV12-4 to TRBJ2-1, with 10 bases that match TRBD2. Trimming at V came to 2 bases and at J to 12 bases, leaving 4 bases not matched to a gene. The CDR3 is made up of 13 amino acids. The DNA for the CDR3 is TGTGCCAGCAGTTTACTAGCGGGAGTGACGCAGTTCTTC. This encodes CASSLLAGVTQFF.

This clonotype was detected only a few times. V gene TRBV14 combines with J gene TRBJ2-3; possibly TRBD1 or TRBD2 for D (6 bases each). V lost 1 base, J lost 10 bases, and 21 bases lay in between. The CDR3 spans 16 residues. In germline, CDR1 is SGHDN, CDR2 FVKESK. The CDR3 loop reads CASSQVTGAYRVAQYF. CDR3 nucleotide sequence: TGTGCCAGCAGCCAAGTTACGGGGGCATACAGGGTGGCGCAGTATTTT. Filled out from reference TRBV14 and TRBJ2-3, the complete variable domain reads EAGVTQFPSHSVIEKGQTVTLRCDPISGHDNLYWYRRVMGKEIKFLLHFVKESKQDESGMPNNRFLAERTGGTYSTLKVQPAELEDSGVYFCASSQVTGAYRVAQYFGPGTRLTVL.